The 9 T cell receptor beta chains reported below all come from one sample, sequenced in a study of blood T cell repertoires in COVID-19. Libraries were prepared by immunoSEQ multiplex PCR; TCRdb keeps only in-frame clonotypes and omits some of them. The sample shows about 240,000 clones, roughly 89% of them seen only once. The sample taken for sequencing was PBMCs or T cells enriched from blood (not recorded which). The receptors derive from a woman aged 25 to 39 with acute COVID-19.

The chain uses TRBV6-2 or TRBV6-3 and TRBJ1-4; TRBD1 matches at 7 bases. Germline V gives CDR1 MNHEY, CDR2 SVGEGT. After removal of 5 bases from V and 5 bases from J, the junction contained 5 bases not matched to a gene. This CDR3 has 14 residues. The DNA for the CDR3 is TGTGCCAGCAGTGAGGGGACAGCGAATGAAAAACTGTTTTTT. Amino acid sequence: CASSEGTANEKLFF.

This chain connects TRBV4-3 to TRBJ2-7, with 7 bases lining up with TRBD2. V was pared by 0 bases and J by 5 bases, with 1 base of the junction left unmatched. This CDR3 region has 13 residues. The V gene's germline CDR1 is LGHNA and CDR2 YSLEER. The CDR3 sequence: CASSQDRGDEQYF. In DNA, the CDR3 is TGCGCCAGCAGCCAAGATCGGGGGGACGAGCAGTACTTC.

This chain links TRBV5-1 with TRBJ2-5; perhaps TRBD2 as D (6 bases). This CDR3 has 14 amino acids. CDR1 SGHRS and CDR2 YFSETQ come from the germline V gene. Between the trimmed V and J ends, which lost 1 base and 5 bases, there was a span of 12 bases. The chain's CDR3 is CASSLRGLSETQYF. The CDR3 DNA sequence: TGCGCCAGCAGCTTGCGGGGGTTGAGCGAGACCCAGTACTTC.

V usage is TRBV5-6 and J usage is TRBJ1-1; D perhaps matches TRBD1 (5 bases). Germline loops: CDR1 SGHDT, CDR2 YYEEEE. V lost 0 bases, J lost 0 bases, and 15 bases lay in between. The CDR3 covers 17 residues. The CDR3 bases are TGTGCCAGCAGCTTGGGGGGACTGCCGCTTATGAACACTGAAGCTTTCTTT. Translated, it gives CASSLGGLPLMNTEAFF.

The chain links TRBV7-9 to TRBJ1-4; TRBD1 agrees at 10 bases. This CDR3 contains 15 residues. V lost 5 bases to trimming and J lost 7 bases; unmatched junction nucleotides: 7. CDR1 SEHNR and CDR2 FQNEAQ come from the germline V gene (reference sequence). CDR3 DNA sequence: TGTGCCAGCAGCCATGACAGGGGGCTAGTTGAAAAACTGTTTTTT. Protein: CASSHDRGLVEKLFF.

This chain joins TRBV7-9 and TRBJ1-4; unclear D gene. Germline lookup yields CDR1 SEHNR and CDR2 FQNEAQ (reference sequence). The CDR3 consists of 13 residues. V lost 1 base to trimming and J lost 11 bases, with 11 bases between them. CDR3 protein: CASSLERVGKLFF. The CDR3 DNA is TGTGCCAGCAGCTTAGAGAGAGTCGGTAAACTGTTTTTT.

This chain connects TRBV11-2 to TRBJ2-3; 11 bases align to TRBD2. This CDR3 comprises 18 residues. Germline values: CDR1 SGHAT, CDR2 FQNNGV. V gave up 1 base and J gave up 4 bases; unmatched junction bases: 10. The CDR3, as DNA: TGTGCCAGCAGCTTAGTAGCGGGGGGGATTACCAGATCAGATACGCAGTATTTT. Its translation is CASSLVAGGITRSDTQYF.

The chain is built from TRBV5-1 and TRBJ1-1, with 10 bases matching TRBD1. CDR3 length: 14 residues. Unmatched junction bases numbered 2, after V lost 3 bases and J lost 3 bases. Germline V CDR1 and CDR2: SGHRS, YFSETQ. The CDR3 sequence is CASSWTGGDTEAFF. The CDR3 DNA follows: TGCGCCAGCAGCTGGACAGGGGGTGACACTGAAGCTTTCTTT.

This clone was observed once. The rearrangement links TRBV27 to TRBJ2-1; a weak D match, TRBD2 (5 bases). This CDR3 has 16 amino acids. Germline CDR1 MNHEY, CDR2 SMNVEV (reference sequence). V was trimmed by 2 bases and J by 4 bases, leaving 15 bases between them. Here the CDR3 reads CASSLSGGELYNEQFF. DNA for the CDR3: TGTGCCAGCAGTTTAAGTGGAGGCGAGCTATACAATGAGCAGTTCTTC.